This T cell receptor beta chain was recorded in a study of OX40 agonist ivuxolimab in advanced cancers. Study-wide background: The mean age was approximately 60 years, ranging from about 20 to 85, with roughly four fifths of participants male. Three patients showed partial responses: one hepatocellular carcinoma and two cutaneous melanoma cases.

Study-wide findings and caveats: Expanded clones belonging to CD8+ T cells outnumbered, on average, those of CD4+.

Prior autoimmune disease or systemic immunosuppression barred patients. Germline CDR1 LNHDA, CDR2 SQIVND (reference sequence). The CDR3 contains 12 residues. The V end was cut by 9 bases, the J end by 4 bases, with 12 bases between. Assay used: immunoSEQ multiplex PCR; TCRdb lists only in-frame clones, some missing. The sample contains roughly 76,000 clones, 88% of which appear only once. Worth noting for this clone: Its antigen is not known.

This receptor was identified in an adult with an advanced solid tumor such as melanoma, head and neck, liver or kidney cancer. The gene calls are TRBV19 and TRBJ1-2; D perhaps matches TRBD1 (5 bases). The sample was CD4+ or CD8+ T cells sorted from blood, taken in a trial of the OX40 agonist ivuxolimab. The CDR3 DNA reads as TGTGCCAGCCACCCGGGGGGCTATGGCTACACCTTC. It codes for CASHPGGYGYTF. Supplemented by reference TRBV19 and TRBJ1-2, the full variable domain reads DGGITQSPKYLFRKEGQNVTLSCEQNLNHDAMYWYRQDPGQGLRLIYYSQIVNDFQKGDIAEGYSVSREKKESFPLTVTSAQKNPTAFYLCASHPGGYGYTFGSGTRLTVV.